The entry below describes one TCR beta chain. This entry is derived from a study of blood T cell repertoires in COVID-19. Study as a whole: COVID-19 samples collected from the United States, Italy and Spain covered acute and convalescent phases. The cDNA or gDNA used as material had been derived from T cells, B-cell-depleted T cells, or PBMCs.

CDR1 and CDR2 (germline): LNHNV, YYDKDF (reference sequence). The CDR3 is 16 residues long. Unmatched junction bases numbered 5, after V lost 0 bases and J lost 3 bases. How the authors handled the data: Nucleated cell counts were estimated from reference gene primer amplification. Assay used: immunoSEQ multiplex PCR; TCRdb lists only in-frame clones, some missing. That table furnishes V, J and clone size, whereas the DNA furnished D and trimming. The profile shows 120,000 or so clones, 88% of them singletons. The sample was peripheral blood. This TCR came from a human donor in a cohort sampled during active COVID-19. This chain links TRBV15 with TRBJ1-2, with 9 bases fitting TRBD1. CDR3 loop: CATSRDRRTGDYGYTF. As DNA, the CDR3 is TGTGCCACCAGCAGAGATCGGCGGACAGGGGACTATGGCTACACCTTC.